A selection of T cell receptor beta chains follows, all from one sample in a study of vaccination effects on CD4 cells after COVID-19. Sequencing was performed with immunoSEQ multiplex PCR; in TCRdb, only in-frame clones are kept and a portion is missing. This sample has about 30,000 clones; roughly 80% occur once, and the top ten carry under 6%. Their antigens remain unidentified. Source: CD4+ T cells from PBMCs cultured with SARS-CoV-2 spike peptides, taken after COVID-19 vaccination. These receptor sequences come from a human donor who received a COVID-19 vaccine. Some clones in this sample may be carry-over from other donors' samples. The CDR3 runs from the conserved cysteine through the conserved F or W. The D gene is left open where the match is weak. Rows may omit the clone size; those that give it use once, few, many or a size class.

abundance	d_gene	v_gene	j_gene	CDR3aa	CDR3nt
-	-	TRBV28	TRBJ1-2	CASIPGGTYGYTF	TGTGCCAGCATACCGGGGGGCACCTATGGCTACACCTTC
-	TRBD1	TRBV19	TRBJ1-4	CASSRGQGREKLFF	TGTGCCAGTAGTCGAGGACAGGGAAGAGAAAAACTGTTTTTT
-	TRBD1	TRBV7-2	TRBJ1-6	CASSSGDSYNSPLHF	TGTGCCAGCAGCTCGGGGGACAGTTATAATTCACCCCTCCACTTT
-	TRBD1	TRBV15	TRBJ2-1	CATSSRAGTDPYNEQFF	TGTGCCACCAGCAGTCGCGCCGGGACAGACCCCTACAATGAGCAGTTCTTC
-	-	TRBV19	TRBJ2-5	CATASRSRGGETQYF	TGTGCCACCGCCAGCCGGAGTAGGGGCGGAGAGACCCAGTACTTC
-	-	TRBV29-1	TRBJ2-1	CSVALITYNEQFF	TGCAGCGTTGCCCTAATCACGTACAATGAGCAGTTCTTC
-	-	TRBV29-1	TRBJ1-3	CSVCFTSSGNTIYF	TGCAGCGTCTGCTTTACGAGCTCTGGAAACACCATATATTTT
-	TRBD1	TRBV9	TRBJ2-5	CASSGTGKETQYF	TGTGCCAGCAGTGGGACAGGGAAAGAGACCCAGTACTTC
-	TRBD2	TRBV3-1/TRBV3-2	TRBJ2-1	CASSRTGTTSVDEQFF	TGTGCCAGCAGCCGTACCGGGACTACTTCTGTCGATGAGCAGTTCTTC
-	TRBD2	TRBV4-1	TRBJ2-3	CASSQPGLAGGNTQYF	TGCGCCAGCAGCCAACCCGGACTAGCGGGGGGGAATACGCAGTATTTT
-	TRBD2	TRBV19	TRBJ2-1	CASSIRTSSNEQFF	TGTGCCAGTAGTATCCGGACTAGTTCCAATGAGCAGTTCTTC
-	-	TRBV28	TRBJ1-2	CASSLGQGGYTF	TGTGCCAGCAGTTTGGGGCAGGGCGGCTACACCTTC
-	TRBD1	TRBV24-1	TRBJ1-1	CATSDSSRDRVIGAFF	TGTGCCACCAGTGATTCAAGCCGGGACAGGGTAATTGGAGCTTTCTTT
-	-	TRBV18	TRBJ1-3	CASSPQGSSSGNTIYF	TGTGCCAGCTCACCACAGGGGTCTAGCTCTGGAAACACCATATATTTT
-	TRBD2	TRBV27	TRBJ2-3	CASSSLAGGADTQYF	TGTGCCAGCAGTTCGTTAGCGGGGGGGGCAGATACGCAGTATTTT
few	-	TRBV2	TRBJ1-1	CASSGRWGVGEAFF	TGTGCCAGCAGTGGACGTTGGGGGGTGGGTGAAGCTTTCTTT
-	TRBD1	TRBV5-1	TRBJ2-5	CASSPGTGGGETQYF	TGCGCCAGCAGCCCCGGGACAGGGGGCGGCGAGACCCAGTACTTC
medium-sized	TRBD1	TRBV7-9	TRBJ2-5	CASSPGTGDRQTQYF	TGTGCCAGCAGCCCTGGGACAGGGGACAGGCAGACCCAGTACTTC
-	TRBD2	TRBV24-1	TRBJ2-1	CATSVAGGPHNEQFF	TGTGCCACCAGTGTAGCGGGGGGCCCCCACAATGAGCAGTTCTTC
-	TRBD1	TRBV5-1	TRBJ1-2	CASSLGGQGGYGYTF	TGCGCCAGCAGCTTGGGTGGACAGGGGGGCTATGGCTACACCTTC